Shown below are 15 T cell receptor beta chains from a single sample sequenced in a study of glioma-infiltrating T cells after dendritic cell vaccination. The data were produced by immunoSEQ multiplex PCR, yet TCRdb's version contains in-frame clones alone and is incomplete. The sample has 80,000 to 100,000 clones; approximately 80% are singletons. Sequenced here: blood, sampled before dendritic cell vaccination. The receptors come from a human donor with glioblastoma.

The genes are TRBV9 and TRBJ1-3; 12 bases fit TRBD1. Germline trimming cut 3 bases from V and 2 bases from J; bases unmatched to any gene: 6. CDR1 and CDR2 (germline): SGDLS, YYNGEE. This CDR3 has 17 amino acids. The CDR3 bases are TGTGCCAGCAGCGCAACGGGACAGGGGGCGGCTGGAAACACCATATATTTT. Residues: CASSATGQGAAGNTIYF. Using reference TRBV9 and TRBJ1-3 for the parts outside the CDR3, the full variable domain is DSGVTQTPKHLITATGQRVTLRCSPRSGDLSVYWYQQSLDQGLQFLIQYYNGEERAKGNILERFSAQQFPDLHSELNLSSLELGDSALYFCASSATGQGAAGNTIYFGEGSWLTVV.

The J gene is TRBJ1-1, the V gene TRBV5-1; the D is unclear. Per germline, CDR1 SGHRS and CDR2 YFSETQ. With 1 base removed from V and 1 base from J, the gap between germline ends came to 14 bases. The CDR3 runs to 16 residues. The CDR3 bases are TGCGCCAGCAGCTTGTACCCCGGACGGGGGAACACTGAAGCTTTCTTT. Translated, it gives CASSLYPGRGNTEAFF. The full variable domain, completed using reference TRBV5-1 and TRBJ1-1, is KAGVTQTPRYLIKTRGQQVTLSCSPISGHRSVSWYQQTPGQGLQFLFEYFSETQRNKGNFPGRFSGRQFSNSRSEMNVSTLELGDSALYLCASSLYPGRGNTEAFFGQGTRLTVV.

The CDR3 sequence is CASSVSGITYNEQFF. CDR3 DNA sequence: TGTGCCAGCAGCGTAAGCGGGATAACCTACAATGAGCAGTTCTTC. The genes are TRBV9 and TRBJ2-1; the match to TRBD2 covers 7 bases. The CDR3 covers 15 residues. Germline V lookup: CDR1 SGDLS, CDR2 YYNGEE. V trimming: 1 base; J trimming: 2 bases; junction bases outside the gene matches: 3.

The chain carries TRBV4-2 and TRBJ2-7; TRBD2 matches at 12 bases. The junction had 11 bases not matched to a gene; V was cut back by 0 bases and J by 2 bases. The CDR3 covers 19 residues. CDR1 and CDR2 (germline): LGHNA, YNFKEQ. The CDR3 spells CASSQESTLAGGGTYEQYF. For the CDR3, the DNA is TGTGCCAGCAGCCAAGAAAGTACCCTAGCGGGAGGGGGGACCTACGAGCAGTACTTC.

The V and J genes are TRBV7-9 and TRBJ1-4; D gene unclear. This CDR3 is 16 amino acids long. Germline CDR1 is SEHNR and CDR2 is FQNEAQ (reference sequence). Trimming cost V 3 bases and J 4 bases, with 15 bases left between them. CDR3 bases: TGTGCCAGCAGCTTCGGGGAAGTACACTATAATGAAAAACTGTTTTTT. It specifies CASSFGEVHYNEKLFF.

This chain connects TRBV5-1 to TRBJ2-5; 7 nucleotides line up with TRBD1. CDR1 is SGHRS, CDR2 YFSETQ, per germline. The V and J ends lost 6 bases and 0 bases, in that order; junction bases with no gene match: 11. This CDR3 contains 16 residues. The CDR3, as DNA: TGCGCCAGCACCACCCTACCGACAGGGTACCAAGAGACCCAGTACTTC. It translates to CASTTLPTGYQETQYF. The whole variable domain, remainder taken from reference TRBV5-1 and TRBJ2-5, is KAGVTQTPRYLIKTRGQQVTLSCSPISGHRSVSWYQQTPGQGLQFLFEYFSETQRNKGNFPGRFSGRQFSNSRSEMNVSTLELGDSALYLCASTTLPTGYQETQYFGPGTRLLVL.

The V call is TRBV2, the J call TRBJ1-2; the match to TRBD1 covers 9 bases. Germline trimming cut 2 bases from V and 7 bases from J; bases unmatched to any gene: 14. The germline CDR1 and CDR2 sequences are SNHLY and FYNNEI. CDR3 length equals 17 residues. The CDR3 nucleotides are TGTGCCAGCAGTGAAAGCCGGCTGGACAGGGGACTTTCTGGCTACACCTTC. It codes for CASSESRLDRGLSGYTF.

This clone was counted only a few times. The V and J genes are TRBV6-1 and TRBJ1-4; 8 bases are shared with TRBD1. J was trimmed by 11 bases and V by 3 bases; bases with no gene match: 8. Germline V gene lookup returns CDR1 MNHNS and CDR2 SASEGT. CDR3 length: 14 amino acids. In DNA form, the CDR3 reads TGTGCCAGCAGTGATGGACAGGGCTGGAATAAACTGTTTTTT. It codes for CASSDGQGWNKLFF.

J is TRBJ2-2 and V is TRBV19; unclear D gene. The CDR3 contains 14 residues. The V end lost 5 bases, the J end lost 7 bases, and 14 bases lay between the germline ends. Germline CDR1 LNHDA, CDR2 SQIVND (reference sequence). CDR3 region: CASSVGRFNGELFF. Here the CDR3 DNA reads TGTGCCAGTAGTGTGGGCAGGTTCAACGGGGAGCTGTTTTTT.

CDR3 bases: TGCAGCGTTTCGGGGTTCTATGGCTACACCTTC. Translating gives CSVSGFYGYTF. V usage is TRBV29-1 and J usage is TRBJ1-2; D is undetermined. The ends were cut back, 5 bases at V and 4 bases at J, with 8 bases in the middle. CDR1 SQVTM and CDR2 ANQGSEA come from the germline V gene. The CDR3 runs 11 residues.

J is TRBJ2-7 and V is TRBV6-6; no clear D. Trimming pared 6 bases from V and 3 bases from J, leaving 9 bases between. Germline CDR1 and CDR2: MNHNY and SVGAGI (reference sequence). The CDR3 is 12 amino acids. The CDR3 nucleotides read TGTGCCAGCAGCCTCGGTTACTACGAGCAGTACTTC. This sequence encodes CASSLGYYEQYF.

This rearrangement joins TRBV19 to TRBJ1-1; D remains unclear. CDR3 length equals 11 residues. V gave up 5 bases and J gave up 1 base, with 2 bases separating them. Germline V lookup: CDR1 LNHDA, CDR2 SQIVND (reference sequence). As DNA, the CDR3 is TGTGCCAGTAGTCAGAACACTGAAGCTTTCTTT. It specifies CASSQNTEAFF. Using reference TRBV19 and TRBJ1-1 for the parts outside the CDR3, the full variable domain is DGGITQSPKYLFRKEGQNVTLSCEQNLNHDAMYWYRQDPGQGLRLIYYSQIVNDFQKGDIAEGYSVSREKKESFPLTVTSAQKNPTAFYLCASSQNTEAFFGQGTRLTVV.

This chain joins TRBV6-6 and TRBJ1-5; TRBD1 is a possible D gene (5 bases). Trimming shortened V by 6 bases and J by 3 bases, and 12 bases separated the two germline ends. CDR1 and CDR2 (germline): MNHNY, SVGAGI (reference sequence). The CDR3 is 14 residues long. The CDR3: CASREDRANQPQHF. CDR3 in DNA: TGTGCCAGCAGAGAAGACAGAGCCAATCAGCCCCAGCATTTT.

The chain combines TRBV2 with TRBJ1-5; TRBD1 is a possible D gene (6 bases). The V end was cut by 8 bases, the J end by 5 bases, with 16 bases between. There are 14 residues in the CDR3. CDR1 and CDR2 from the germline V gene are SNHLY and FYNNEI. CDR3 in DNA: TGTGCCAGCCGTAGGAACAGGGTTTATCAGCCCCAGCATTTT. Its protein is CASRRNRVYQPQHF.

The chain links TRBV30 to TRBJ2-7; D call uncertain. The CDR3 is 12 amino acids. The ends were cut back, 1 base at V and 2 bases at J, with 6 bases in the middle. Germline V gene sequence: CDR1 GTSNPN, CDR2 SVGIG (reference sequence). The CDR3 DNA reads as TGTGCCTGGAGTGGCTACCCCTACGAGCAGTACTTC. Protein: CAWSGYPYEQYF.